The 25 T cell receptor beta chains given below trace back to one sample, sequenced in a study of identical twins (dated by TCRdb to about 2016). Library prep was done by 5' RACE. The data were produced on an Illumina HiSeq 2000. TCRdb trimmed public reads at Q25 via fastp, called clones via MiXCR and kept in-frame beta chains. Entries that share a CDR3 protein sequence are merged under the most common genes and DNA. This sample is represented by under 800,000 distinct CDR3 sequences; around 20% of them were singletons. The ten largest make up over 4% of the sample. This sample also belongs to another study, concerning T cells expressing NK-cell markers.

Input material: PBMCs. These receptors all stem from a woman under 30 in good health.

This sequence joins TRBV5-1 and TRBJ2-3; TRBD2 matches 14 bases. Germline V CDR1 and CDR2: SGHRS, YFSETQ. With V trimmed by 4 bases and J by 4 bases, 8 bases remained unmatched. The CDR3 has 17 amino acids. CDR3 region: CASSRTSGGTLADTQYF. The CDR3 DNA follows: TGCGCCAGCAGCCGGACTAGCGGGGGGACGTTGGCAGATACGCAGTATTTT.

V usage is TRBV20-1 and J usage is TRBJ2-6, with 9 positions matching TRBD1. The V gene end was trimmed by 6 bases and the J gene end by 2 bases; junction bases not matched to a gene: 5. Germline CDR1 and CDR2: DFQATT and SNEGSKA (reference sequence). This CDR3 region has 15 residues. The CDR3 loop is CSARDRATGANVLTF. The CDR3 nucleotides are TGCAGTGCCCGGGACAGGGCGACTGGGGCCAACGTCCTGACTTTC.

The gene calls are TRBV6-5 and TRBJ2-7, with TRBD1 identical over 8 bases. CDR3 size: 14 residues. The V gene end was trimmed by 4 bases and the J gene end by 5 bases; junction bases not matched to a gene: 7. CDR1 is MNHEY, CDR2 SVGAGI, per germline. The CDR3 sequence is CASSSRTGLNEQYF. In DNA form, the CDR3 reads TGTGCCAGCAGTTCCAGGACAGGGCTCAACGAGCAGTACTTC.

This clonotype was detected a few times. For the CDR3, the DNA is TGTGCCAGCAGCTTATCGGTTAGCGGGGGGGCAAATGAGCAGTTCTTC. Protein product: CASSLSVSGGANEQFF. The rearrangement links TRBV7-3 to TRBJ2-1, with TRBD2 matching 11 bases. Germline trimming cut 2 bases from V and 7 bases from J; bases unmatched to any gene: 7. The CDR3 totals 16 residues. Germline V gives CDR1 SGHTA, CDR2 FQGTGA. The full variable domain, completed using reference TRBV7-3 and TRBJ2-1, is GAGVSQTPSNKVTEKGKYVELRCDPISGHTALYWYRQSLGQGPEFLIYFQGTGAADDSGLPNDRFFAVRPEGSVSTLKIQRTERGDSAVYLCASSLSVSGGANEQFFGPGTRLTVL.

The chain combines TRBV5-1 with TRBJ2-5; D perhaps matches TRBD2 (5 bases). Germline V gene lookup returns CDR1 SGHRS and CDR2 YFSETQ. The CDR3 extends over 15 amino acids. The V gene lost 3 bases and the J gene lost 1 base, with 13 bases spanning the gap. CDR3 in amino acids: CASSSMVGAQETQYF. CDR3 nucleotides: TGCGCCAGCAGCTCGATGGTGGGAGCCCAAGAGACCCAGTACTTC.

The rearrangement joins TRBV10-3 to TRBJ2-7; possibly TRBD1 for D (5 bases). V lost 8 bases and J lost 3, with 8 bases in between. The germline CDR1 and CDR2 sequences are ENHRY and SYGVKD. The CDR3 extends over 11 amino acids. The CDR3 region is CAIGDSYEQYF. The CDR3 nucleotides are TGTGCCATCGGAGACAGCTACGAGCAGTACTTC.

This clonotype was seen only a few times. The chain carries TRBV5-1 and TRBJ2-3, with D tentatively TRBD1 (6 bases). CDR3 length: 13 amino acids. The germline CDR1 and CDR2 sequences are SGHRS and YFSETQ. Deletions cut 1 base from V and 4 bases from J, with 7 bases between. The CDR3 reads CASSLHRADTQYF. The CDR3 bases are TGCGCCAGCAGCTTGCACAGGGCAGATACGCAGTATTTT.

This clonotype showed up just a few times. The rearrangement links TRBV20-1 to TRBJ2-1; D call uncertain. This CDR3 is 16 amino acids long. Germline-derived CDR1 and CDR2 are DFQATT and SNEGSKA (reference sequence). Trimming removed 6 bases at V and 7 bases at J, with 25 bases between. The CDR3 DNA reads TGCAGTGCCCGTCGCCCCTGGCATCAGTTAGGTAATGAGCAGTTCTTC. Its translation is CSARRPWHQLGNEQFF.

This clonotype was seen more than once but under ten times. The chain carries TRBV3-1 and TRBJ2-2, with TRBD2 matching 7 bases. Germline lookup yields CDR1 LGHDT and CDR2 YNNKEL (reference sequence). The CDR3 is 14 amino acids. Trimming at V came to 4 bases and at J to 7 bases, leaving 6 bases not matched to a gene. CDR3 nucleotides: TGTGCCAGCAGCCCCCTTGGGGGGGGCGGGGAGCTGTTTTTT. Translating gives CASSPLGGGGELFF.

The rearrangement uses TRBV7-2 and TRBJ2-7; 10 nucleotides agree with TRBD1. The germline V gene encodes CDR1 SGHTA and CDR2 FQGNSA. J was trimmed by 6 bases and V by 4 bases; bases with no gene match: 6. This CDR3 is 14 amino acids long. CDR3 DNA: TGTGCCAGCAGCTGGGACAGGGGATCTCTCGAGCAGTACTTC. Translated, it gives CASSWDRGSLEQYF.

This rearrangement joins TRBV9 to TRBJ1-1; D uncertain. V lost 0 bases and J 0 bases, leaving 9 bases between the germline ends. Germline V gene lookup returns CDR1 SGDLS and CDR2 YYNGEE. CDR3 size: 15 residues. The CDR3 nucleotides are TGTGCCAGCAGCGTAGGGGTGGCGTTGAACACTGAAGCTTTCTTT. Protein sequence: CASSVGVALNTEAFF.

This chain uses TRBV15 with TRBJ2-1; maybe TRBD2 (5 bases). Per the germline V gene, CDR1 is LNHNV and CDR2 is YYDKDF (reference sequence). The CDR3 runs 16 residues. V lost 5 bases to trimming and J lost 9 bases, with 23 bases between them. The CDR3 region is CATSPQSRMVEGEQFF. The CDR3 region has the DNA TGTGCCACCAGCCCTCAATCGCGAATGGTCGAGGGTGAGCAGTTCTTC.

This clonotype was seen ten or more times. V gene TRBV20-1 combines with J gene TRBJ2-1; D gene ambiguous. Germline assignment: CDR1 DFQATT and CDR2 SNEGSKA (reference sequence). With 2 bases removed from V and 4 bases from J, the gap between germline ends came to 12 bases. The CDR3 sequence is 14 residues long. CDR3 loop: CSARPQDQYNEQFF. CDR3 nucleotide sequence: TGCAGTGCTAGACCCCAGGACCAGTACAATGAGCAGTTCTTC.

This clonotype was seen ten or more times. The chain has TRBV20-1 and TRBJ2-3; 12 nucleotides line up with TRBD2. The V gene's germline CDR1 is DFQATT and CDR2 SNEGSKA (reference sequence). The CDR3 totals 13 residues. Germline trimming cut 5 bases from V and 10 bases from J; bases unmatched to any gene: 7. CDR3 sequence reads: CSALAGGPLAQYF. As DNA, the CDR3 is TGCAGTGCTCTAGCGGGAGGGCCCTTAGCGCAGTATTTT.

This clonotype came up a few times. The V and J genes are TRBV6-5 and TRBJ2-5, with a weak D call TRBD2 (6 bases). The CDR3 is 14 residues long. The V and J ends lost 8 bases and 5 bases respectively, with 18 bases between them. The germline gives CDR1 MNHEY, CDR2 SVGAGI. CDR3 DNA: TGTGCCAGCGTTCAGCGTGTTGGAGGGGAGACCCAGTACTTC. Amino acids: CASVQRVGGETQYF.

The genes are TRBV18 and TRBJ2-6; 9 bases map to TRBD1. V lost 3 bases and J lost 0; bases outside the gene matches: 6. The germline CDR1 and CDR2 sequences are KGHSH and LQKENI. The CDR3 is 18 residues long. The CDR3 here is CASSPSGTGISGANVLTF. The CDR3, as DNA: TGTGCCAGCTCACCTTCCGGGACAGGGATCTCTGGGGCCAACGTCCTGACTTTC.

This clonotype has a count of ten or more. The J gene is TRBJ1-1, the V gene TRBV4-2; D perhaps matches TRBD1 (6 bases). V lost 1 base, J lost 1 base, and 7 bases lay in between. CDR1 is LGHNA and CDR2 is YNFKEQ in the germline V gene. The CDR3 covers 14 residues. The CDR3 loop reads CASSQGRGNTEAFF. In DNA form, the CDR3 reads TGTGCCAGCAGCCAAGGCAGGGGGAACACTGAAGCTTTCTTT.

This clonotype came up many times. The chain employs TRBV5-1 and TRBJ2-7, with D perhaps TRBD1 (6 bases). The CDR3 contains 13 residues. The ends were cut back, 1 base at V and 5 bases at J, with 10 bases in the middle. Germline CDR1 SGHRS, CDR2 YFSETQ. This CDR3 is CASSLTGLDEQYF. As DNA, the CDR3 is TGCGCCAGCAGCTTGACAGGGTTGGACGAGCAGTACTTC.

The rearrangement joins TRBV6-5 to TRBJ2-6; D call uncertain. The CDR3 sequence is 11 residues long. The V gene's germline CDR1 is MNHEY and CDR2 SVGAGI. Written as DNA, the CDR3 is TGTGTGTACTCTGGGGCCAACGTCCTGACTTTC. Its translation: CVYSGANVLTF.

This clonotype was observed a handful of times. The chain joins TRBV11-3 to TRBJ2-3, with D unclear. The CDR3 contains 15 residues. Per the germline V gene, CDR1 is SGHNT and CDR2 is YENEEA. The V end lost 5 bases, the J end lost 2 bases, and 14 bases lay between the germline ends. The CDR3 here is CASSRLQAITDTQYF. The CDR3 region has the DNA TGTGCCAGCAGCCGCCTCCAGGCCATCACAGATACGCAGTATTTT.

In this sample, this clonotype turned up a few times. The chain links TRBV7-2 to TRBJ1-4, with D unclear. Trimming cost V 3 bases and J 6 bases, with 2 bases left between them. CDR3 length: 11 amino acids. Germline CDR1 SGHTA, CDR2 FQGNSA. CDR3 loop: CASSFYEKLFF. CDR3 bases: TGTGCCAGCAGCTTTTATGAAAAACTGTTTTTT.

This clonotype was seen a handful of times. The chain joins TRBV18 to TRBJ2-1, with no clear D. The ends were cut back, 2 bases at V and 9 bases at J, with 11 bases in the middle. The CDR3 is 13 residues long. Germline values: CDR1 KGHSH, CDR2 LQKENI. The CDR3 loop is CASSPISSGEQFF. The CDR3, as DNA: TGTGCCAGCTCACCAATAAGCTCTGGTGAGCAGTTCTTC.

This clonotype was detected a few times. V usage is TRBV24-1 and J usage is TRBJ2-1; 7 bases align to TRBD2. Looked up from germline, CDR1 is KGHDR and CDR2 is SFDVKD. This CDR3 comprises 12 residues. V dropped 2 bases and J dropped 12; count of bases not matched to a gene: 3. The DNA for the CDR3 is TGTGCCACCAGTGATTCTGGGACTACGCAGTTCTTC. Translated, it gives CATSDSGTTQFF.

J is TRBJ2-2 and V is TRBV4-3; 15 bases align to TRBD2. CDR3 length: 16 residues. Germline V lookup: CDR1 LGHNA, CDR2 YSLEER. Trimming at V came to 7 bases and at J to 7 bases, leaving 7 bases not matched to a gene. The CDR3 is CASTWTSGRAGGELFF. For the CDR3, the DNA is TGCGCCAGCACTTGGACTAGCGGGAGGGCCGGCGGGGAGCTGTTTTTT.

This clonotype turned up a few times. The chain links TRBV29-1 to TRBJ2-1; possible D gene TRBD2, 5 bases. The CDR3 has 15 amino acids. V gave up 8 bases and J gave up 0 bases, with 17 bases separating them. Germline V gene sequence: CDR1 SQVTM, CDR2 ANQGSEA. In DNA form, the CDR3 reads TGCAGCTCCCCAGCGGATTTCGGCTCCTACAATGAGCAGTTCTTC. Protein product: CSSPADFGSYNEQFF.